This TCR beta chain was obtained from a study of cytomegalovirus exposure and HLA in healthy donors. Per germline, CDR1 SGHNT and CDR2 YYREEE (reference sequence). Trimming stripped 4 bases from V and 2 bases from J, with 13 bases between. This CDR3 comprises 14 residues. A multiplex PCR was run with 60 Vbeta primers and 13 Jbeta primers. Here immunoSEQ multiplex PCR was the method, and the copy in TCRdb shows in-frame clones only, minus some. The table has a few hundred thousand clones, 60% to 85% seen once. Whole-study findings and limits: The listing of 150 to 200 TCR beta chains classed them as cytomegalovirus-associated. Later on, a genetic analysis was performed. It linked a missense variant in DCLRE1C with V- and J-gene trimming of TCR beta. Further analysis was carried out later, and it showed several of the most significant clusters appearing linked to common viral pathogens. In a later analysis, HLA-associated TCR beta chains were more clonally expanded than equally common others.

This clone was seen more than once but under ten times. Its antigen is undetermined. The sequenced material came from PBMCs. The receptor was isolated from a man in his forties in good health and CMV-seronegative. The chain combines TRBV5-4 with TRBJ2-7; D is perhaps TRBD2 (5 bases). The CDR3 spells CASSPEDPAYEQYF. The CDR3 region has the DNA TGTGCCAGCAGCCCGGAGGATCCCGCCTACGAGCAGTACTTC.